The present T cell receptor (beta chain) was sequenced within a study of shared clonotypes between healthy human individuals (dated by TCRdb to the early 2020s). About the study as a whole: A couple of women and a few men aged 18 to 49 years were included in the cohort. For each donor, three plates each were used for CD4 naive and CD4 memory, two plates were used for CD8 naive, and one plate was used for CD8 memory. To estimate repertoire size and how much clonotype sharing occurs between individuals, the study deeply sequenced the blood TCR repertoires of five healthy adults. Libraries were prepared and TCR repertoires were sequenced by different laboratories using diverse techniques, in order to increase sequencing depth and limit assay-specific biases. Leukapheresis yielded between about 0.94 and 8.9 billion PBMCs per donor.

Healthy HIV-negative adults with no recently reported acute infections or vaccinations were included as donors. Only Caucasian adults living in Nashville, Tennessee, USA were represented among the donors. CD4+ T cells were enriched by magnetic negative selection, after which naive cells were positively selected on CD45RA and the negative fraction was taken as the memory subset. Blood was collected by leukapheresis, and PBMCs were isolated by Ficoll-Histopaque density gradient centrifugation and then cryopreserved in liquid nitrogen vapor phase. Analytical flow cytometry was used to check the purity and quantity of every magnetically sorted T cell population. Each sorted fraction had its genomic DNA isolated and then quantified by UV absorbance on a Nanodrop 2000c. Using the deep immunoSEQ assay, multiplex PCR amplified TCR CDR3 regions from genomic DNA. Genomic DNA extracted from each cell subset was distributed evenly over all wells of several immunoSEQ 96-well plates, and each plate served as one replicate. For sorted subsets, about 210 ng of genomic DNA, equivalent to some 30,000 T cell genomes, went into each replicate PCR. Purified libraries were measured with a Qubit 3.0 fluorometer, size-checked on a Bioanalyzer 2100, and measured again with the KAPA Library Quantification kit. Every immunoSEQ 96-well plate was sequenced on a dedicated single-read 150-cycle Illumina NextSeq 550 flow cell. On the study's bioinformatics: Because only junctional sequences without quality scores were contained in the immunoSEQ output, filtering matching that applied to full-length reads could not be performed. Sequences were annotated with PyIR, a Python wrapper for IgBLAST v1.9, using IMGT germline references to assign V/J genes and CDR3. Reads with weak V/J assignments (E-value above 1e-6), missing CDR3, stop codons, out-of-frame junctions, or ambiguous translated residues were removed. A V3J clonotype was defined by an identical inferred V gene, J gene, and CDR3 amino acid sequence. Percentage overlap between repertoires was calculated by dividing the number of shared unique clonotypes by the size of the smaller repertoire. RTK rarefaction, the Chao1 estimator, and Recon v2.1 estimates of unobserved clonotypes were used to assess repertoire richness. Generation probabilities were computed with OLGA for all TCRbeta clonotypes obtained by the gDNA method from four donors. The table comes from immuneACCESS by way of TCRdb, which keeps in-frame sequences with V and J called. Part of the clones is missing from these tables; in studies checked, under half for an unresolved V gene and the rest for unknown reasons. V and J calls plus clone size are reproduced from that table; the DNA served to infer D and trimming. This sample holds approximately 2.4 million clones; more than 90% were observed only once. Roughly 0.13% of the sample is taken by the ten largest.

Points on this clone: The antigen it binds to is not known. No much larger clone exists at a distance of one base, and base qualities are not known.

Overall results and qualifications from the work: Rarefaction of sorted-subset datasets indicated incomplete sequencing despite the large sequencing depth. Clonotypes shared by all four sorted-subset donors showed higher generation probabilities than non-shared clonotypes. Pairwise subsampling led to the expectation that sequencing depth would affect the degree of clonotype sharing among donors. The small number of donors limited the genetic and exposure-history diversity represented. Estimated clonotype richness was generally larger for naive than for memory subsets. Sampling was restricted to blood, and TCR repertoires in tissue are likely to differ from TCR repertoires in blood. Across a few donors, about 5% of naive CD4, approximately 3.6% of naive CD8, roughly 2.3% of memory CD4, and 0.4% of memory CD8 clonotypes were shared.

The CDR3 goes from the cysteine to the phenylalanine over 15 residues. Only the CDR3 DNA is retained, 45 bases long and in frame from the first base. V is clipped by 5 bases and J by 1 base, and the sequence between their germline boundaries is 13 bases long. Based on the germline V gene, the CDR1 and CDR2 sequences are SGHRS and YFSETQ. The V and J genes are TRBV5-1 and TRBJ1-5, and TRBD1 may be the D gene, going by 5 matching bases. The TCR comes from a man between 18 and 29 years old in good health. The sequencing sample was made of naive CD4+ T cells sorted from blood. This specimen's cell subset or site label, interpreted: CD45RA+ positively selected. The bases are TGCGCCAGCAGTCCCGGGGCTGCGAGCAATCAGCCCCAGCATTTT. It encodes CASSPGAASNQPQHF.